This T cell receptor (beta chain) derives from a study of human T cells and chemical hapten exposure. As to this clonotype: The antigen is unknown.

Whole-study findings and limits: The study found expanded TCRs formed significantly more large CDR3 similarity clusters than controls. With alopecia, donors may have immune responses unlike healthy people's.

Regarding time point: pre-sensitization, week 0. The treatment was: therapeutic diphenylcyclopropenone sensitization with weekly scalp DPC. Within the library, unique molecular identifiers were attached to each individual cDNA molecule. Using its own MiXCR run on the RACE reads, TCRdb lists one record per CDR3 protein. The data show more than 80,000 distinct CDR3 sequences, 9% to 15% seen once. V dropped 4 bases and J dropped 3 bases, with 10 bases sitting between them. CDR1 SGHDT and CDR2 YYEEEE come from the germline V gene. This CDR3 region has 13 residues. Sequencing used whole blood, obtained in connection with sensitization to the hapten diphenylcyclopropenone (DPC). The chain is built from TRBV5-6 and TRBJ1-1; TRBD1 is a possible D gene (5 bases). The TCR was taken from a woman aged 45-65 years with alopecia areata. Some clones in this sample may be carry-over from other donors' samples. In DNA, the CDR3 is TGTGCCAGCAGCCGGGGCCGAGACACTGAAGCTTTCTTT. It translates to CASSRGRDTEAFF.